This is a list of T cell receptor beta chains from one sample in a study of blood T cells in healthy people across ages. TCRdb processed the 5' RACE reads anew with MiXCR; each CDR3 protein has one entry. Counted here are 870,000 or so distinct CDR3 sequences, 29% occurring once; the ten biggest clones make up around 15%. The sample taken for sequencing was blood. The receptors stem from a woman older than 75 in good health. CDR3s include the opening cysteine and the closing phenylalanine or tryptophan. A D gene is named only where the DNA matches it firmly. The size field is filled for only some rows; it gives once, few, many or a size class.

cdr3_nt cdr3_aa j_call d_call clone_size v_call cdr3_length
TGCGCCAGCAGCTTGGGAGGGAACACCGGGGAGCTGTTTTTT CASSLGGNTGELFF TRBJ2-2 NA many TRBV5-1 14
TGTGCCAGCAGTAGCGGGGCAAACTCCTACGAGCAGTACTTC CASSSGANSYEQYF TRBJ2-7 TRBD2 many TRBV7-8 14
TGCGCCAGCAGCCAAGGGGAAAGAACTAGCGGTGTTCCAGATACGCGGTATTTT CASSQGERTSGVPDTRYF TRBJ2-3 TRBD2 few TRBV4-3 18
TGTGCCAGCAGCCTAAGTCCGGCAAGTGAGCAGTACTTC CASSLSPASEQYF TRBJ2-7 NA many TRBV9 13
TGTGCCAGCAGTTCCAAAGGTCCGGGACTAGGATATGCCACTAATGAAAAACTGTTTTTT CASSSKGPGLGYATNEKLFF TRBJ1-4 NA NA TRBV7-2 20
TGCAGTGCTAGAGAGGCCGGGTTAGATACGCAGGATTTT CSAREAGLDTQDF TRBJ2-3 NA NA TRBV20-1 13
TGTACCAGCAGAAAGACAGGGAAAGAGACCCAGTACTTC CTSRKTGKETQYF TRBJ2-5 TRBD1 NA TRBV6-5 13
TGTGCCGCGGGATGGGAGACCCAGTACTTC CAAGWETQYF TRBJ2-5 NA NA TRBV27 10
TGCGCCAGCAGCCAAGATCTAACTAGCGGGATATACGAGCAGTACTTC CASSQDLTSGIYEQYF TRBJ2-7 TRBD2 many TRBV4-3 16
TGTGCCAGCATCCGAGTTGGGACTTTAAGCTCCTACGAGCAGTACTTC CASIRVGTLSSYEQYF TRBJ2-7 NA NA TRBV2 16
TGCAGCGTCACGACAGCTAGCACAGATACGCAGTATTTT CSVTTASTDTQYF TRBJ2-3 NA many TRBV29-1 13
TGTGCCAGCAGCTTGGCCGGGGGGCATAGCACAGATACGCAGTATTTT CASSLAGGHSTDTQYF TRBJ2-3 NA NA TRBV5-6 16
TGTGCCAGCAGCAACCCAGGGGCGGGGGAGACCCAGTACTTC CASSNPGAGETQYF TRBJ2-5 NA few TRBV7-8 14
TGCGCCAGCAGTAAAAGGACTAACTATGGCTACACCTTC CASSKRTNYGYTF TRBJ1-2 NA many TRBV4-3 13
TGTGCCAGCAGCTTGAACAGGGATAATGGCTACACCTTC CASSLNRDNGYTF TRBJ1-2 NA once TRBV7-2 13
TGTGCCAGCAGTCGGACAGGGGTCGGCAACATTCAGTACTTC CASSRTGVGNIQYF TRBJ2-4 TRBD1 many TRBV6-2/TRBV6-3 14
TGCAGCGCCGATGGGCTAGCGGGGGGCAATGAGCAGTTCTTC CSADGLAGGNEQFF TRBJ2-1 TRBD2 many TRBV29-1 14
TGTGCCACCCGGAGGGCCTACGAGCAGTACTTC CATRRAYEQYF TRBJ2-7 NA NA TRBV6-5 11
TGTGCCAGCAGCGGTTCGGCAAGCCAAAACTCTGGGGCCAACGTCCTGACTTTC CASSGSASQNSGANVLTF TRBJ2-6 NA NA TRBV3-1 18
TGTGCCAGCAGCCGAGTCAAGAGGGAGCAGTACTTC CASSRVKREQYF TRBJ2-7 NA few TRBV3-1 12
TGTGCCAGCAGCTTACGAGTAACGGGGGGGCCATCCTACGAGCAGTACTTC CASSLRVTGGPSYEQYF TRBJ2-7 TRBD2 many TRBV7-8 17
TGTGCCAGCAGCCAAGATGTCGGGGCCCATGGTCAATATACGCAGTATTTT CASSQDVGAHGQYTQYF TRBJ2-3 NA many TRBV4-2 17
TGTGCCAGCAGCCGGACAGGGGGGACTGATGGCTACACCTTC CASSRTGGTDGYTF TRBJ1-2 TRBD1 few TRBV5-6 14
TGCAGCGTTGTCTTGGGGGATCAGCCCCAGCATTTT CSVVLGDQPQHF TRBJ1-5 NA few TRBV29-1 12
TGTGTCGGCAGAGAGGGCGGGGTCTCCTACGAGCAGTACTTC CVGREGGVSYEQYF TRBJ2-7 NA NA TRBV28 14
TGCAGCGTTGAAGTTGGGGGATTTAGCTACACCTTC CSVEVGGFSYTF TRBJ1-2 NA many TRBV29-1 12
TGTGCCAGCAGCCCCGTCGGGCTGAACACTGAAGCTTTCTTT CASSPVGLNTEAFF TRBJ1-1 NA few TRBV7-6 14
TGTGCCAGCAGCTCCAATGGACAGGCGTTCTACGAGCAGTACTTC CASSSNGQAFYEQYF TRBJ2-7 TRBD1 NA TRBV11-2 15
TGTGCCAGCAGCTCGGGACTAGCGGCTGTGGGAGAGACCCAGTACTTC CASSSGLAAVGETQYF TRBJ2-5 TRBD2 many TRBV9 16
TGTGCCTGGAGTGAGGAATTCACCCCCCAGCATTTT CAWSEEFTPQHF TRBJ1-5 NA NA TRBV30 12
TGTGCCAGCAGTTCGGACAGGGGGCGCGATGAAAAACTGTTTTTT CASSSDRGRDEKLFF TRBJ1-4 TRBD1 NA TRBV6-2/TRBV6-3 15